This T cell receptor beta chain was identified during a study of cytomegalovirus exposure and HLA in healthy donors. PCR involved 60 Vbeta and 13 Jbeta primers. Data came from immunoSEQ multiplex PCR; TCRdb stores just in-frame clones and leaves some out. The sample holds around 80,000 clones; 62% are singletons and the top ten take 4% to 4.5%. The ends lost 5 bases at V and 2 bases at J; junction bases unmatched: 8. This CDR3 contains 16 residues. The germline CDR1 and CDR2 sequences are SEHNR and FQNEAQ (reference sequence). The receptor's source is a male donor in good health and CMV-seropositive. The specimen was PBMCs. The genes are TRBV7-9 and TRBJ1-1, with 10 bases identical to TRBD1. The CDR3 DNA reads as TGTGCCAGCAGCACCCTCCGGGACAGGGGAAACACTGAAGCTTTCTTT. Protein sequence: CASSTLRDRGNTEAFF.